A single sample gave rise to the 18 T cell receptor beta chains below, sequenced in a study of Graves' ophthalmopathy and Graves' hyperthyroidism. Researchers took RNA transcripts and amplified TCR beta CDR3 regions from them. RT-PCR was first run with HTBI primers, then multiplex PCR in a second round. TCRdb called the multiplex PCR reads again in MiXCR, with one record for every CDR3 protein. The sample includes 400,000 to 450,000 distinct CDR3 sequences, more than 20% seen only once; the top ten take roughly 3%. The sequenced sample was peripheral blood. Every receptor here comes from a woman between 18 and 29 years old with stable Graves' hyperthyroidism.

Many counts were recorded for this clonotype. CDR3 sequence: CASSLTGSGYQPQHF. In nucleotides, the CDR3 is TGTGCCAGCAGCCTAACAGGGAGCGGGTATCAGCCCCAGCATTTT. This chain links TRBV27 with TRBJ1-5; D may be TRBD1 (6 bases). Germline V lookup: CDR1 MNHEY, CDR2 SMNVEV (reference sequence). CDR3 length equals 15 residues. The ends were cut back, 6 bases at V and 5 bases at J, with 17 bases in the middle.

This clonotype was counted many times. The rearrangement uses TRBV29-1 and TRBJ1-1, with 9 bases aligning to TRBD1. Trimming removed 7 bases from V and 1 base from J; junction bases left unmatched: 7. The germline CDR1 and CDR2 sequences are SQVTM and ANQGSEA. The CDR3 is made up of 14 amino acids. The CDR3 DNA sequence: TGCAGCGCGGACAGGGGATCCTCGAACACTGAAGCTTTCTTT. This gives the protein CSADRGSSNTEAFF.

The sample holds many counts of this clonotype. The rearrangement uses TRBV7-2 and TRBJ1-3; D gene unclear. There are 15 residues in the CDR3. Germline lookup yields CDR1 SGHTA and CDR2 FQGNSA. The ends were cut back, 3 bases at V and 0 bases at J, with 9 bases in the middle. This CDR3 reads CASSFPGASGNTIYF. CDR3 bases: TGTGCCAGCAGCTTCCCCGGAGCCTCTGGAAACACCATATATTTT. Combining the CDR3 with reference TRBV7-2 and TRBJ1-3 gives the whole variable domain GAGVSQSPSNKVTEKGKDVELRCDPISGHTALYWYRQSLGQGLEFLIYFQGNSAPDKSGLPSDRFSAERTGGSVSTLTIQRTQQEDSAVYLCASSFPGASGNTIYFGEGSWLTVV.

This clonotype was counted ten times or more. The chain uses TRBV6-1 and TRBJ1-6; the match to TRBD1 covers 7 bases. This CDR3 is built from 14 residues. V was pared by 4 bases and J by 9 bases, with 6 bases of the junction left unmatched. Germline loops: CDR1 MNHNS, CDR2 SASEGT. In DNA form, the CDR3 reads TGTGCCAGCAGTGTTGACAGGGCGGGTTCACCCCTCCACTTT. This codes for CASSVDRAGSPLHF.

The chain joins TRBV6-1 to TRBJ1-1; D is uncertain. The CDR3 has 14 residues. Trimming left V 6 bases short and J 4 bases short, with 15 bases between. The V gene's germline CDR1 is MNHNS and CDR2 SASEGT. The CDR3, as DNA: TGTGCCAGCAGCTGGGGTCCACCGGGCACTGAAGCTTTCTTT. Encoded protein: CASSWGPPGTEAFF.

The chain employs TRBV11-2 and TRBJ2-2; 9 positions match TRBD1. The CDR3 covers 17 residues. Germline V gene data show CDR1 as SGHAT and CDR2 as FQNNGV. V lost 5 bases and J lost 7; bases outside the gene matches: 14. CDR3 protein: CASSLNPGTGSVGELFF. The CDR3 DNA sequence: TGTGCCAGCAGCCTCAACCCCGGGACAGGGTCGGTCGGGGAGCTGTTTTTT.

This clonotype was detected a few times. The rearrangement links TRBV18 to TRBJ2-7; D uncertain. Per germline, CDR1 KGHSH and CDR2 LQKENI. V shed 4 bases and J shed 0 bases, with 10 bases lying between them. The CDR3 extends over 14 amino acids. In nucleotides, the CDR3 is TGTGCCAGCTCACAAGACTCCAGCTCCTACGAGCAGTACTTC. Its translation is CASSQDSSSYEQYF.

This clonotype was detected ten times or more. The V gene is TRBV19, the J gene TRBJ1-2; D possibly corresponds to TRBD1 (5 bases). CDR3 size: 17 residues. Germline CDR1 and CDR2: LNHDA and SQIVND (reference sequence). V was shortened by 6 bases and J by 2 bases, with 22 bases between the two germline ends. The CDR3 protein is CASSRGPTRQSNYGYTF. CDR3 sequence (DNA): TGTGCCAGTAGCCGCGGCCCCACTCGACAGTCCAACTATGGCTACACCTTC.

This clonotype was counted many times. Here the CDR3 DNA reads TGTGCCAGCATTCCAGCGACAGGGAGACGAGAGACCCAGTACTTC. Protein sequence: CASIPATGRRETQYF. The chain uses TRBV28 and TRBJ2-5; the match to TRBD1 covers 7 bases. CDR3 size: 15 residues. Germline trimming cut 7 bases from V and 4 bases from J; bases unmatched to any gene: 12. The germline gives CDR1 MDHEN, CDR2 SYDVKM.

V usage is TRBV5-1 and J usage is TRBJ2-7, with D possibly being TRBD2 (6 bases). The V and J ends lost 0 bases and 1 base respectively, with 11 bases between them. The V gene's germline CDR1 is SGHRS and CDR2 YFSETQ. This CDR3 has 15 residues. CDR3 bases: TGCGCCAGCAGCTTGGGTCCTAGCGCATCCTACGAGCAGTACTTC. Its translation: CASSLGPSASYEQYF.

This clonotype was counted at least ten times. CDR3 amino acids: CASSASLEGEKLFF. The CDR3 DNA sequence: TGTGCCAGCAGTGCGAGCCTGGAGGGGGAAAAACTGTTTTTT. This sequence joins TRBV6-1 and TRBJ1-4; TRBD1 might be the D (5 bases). This CDR3 is built from 14 residues. Between the trimmed V and J ends, which lost 4 bases and 8 bases, there was a span of 14 bases. Germline CDR1 reads MNHNS; CDR2 reads SASEGT.

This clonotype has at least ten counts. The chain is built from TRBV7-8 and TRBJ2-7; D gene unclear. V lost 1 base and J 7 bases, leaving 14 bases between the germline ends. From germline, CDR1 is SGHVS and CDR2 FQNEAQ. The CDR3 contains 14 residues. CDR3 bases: TGTGCCAGCAGCTTAGTTATCGGTCTCAGGGAGCAGTACTTC. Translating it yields CASSLVIGLREQYF.

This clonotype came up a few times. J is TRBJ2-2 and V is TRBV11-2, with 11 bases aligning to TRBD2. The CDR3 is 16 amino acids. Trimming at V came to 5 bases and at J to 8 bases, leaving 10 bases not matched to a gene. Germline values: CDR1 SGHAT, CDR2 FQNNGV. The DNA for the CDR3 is TGTGCCAGCAGCCGGAGCCCTAGCGGGAGGACAGGGGAGCTGTTTTTT. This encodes CASSRSPSGRTGELFF.

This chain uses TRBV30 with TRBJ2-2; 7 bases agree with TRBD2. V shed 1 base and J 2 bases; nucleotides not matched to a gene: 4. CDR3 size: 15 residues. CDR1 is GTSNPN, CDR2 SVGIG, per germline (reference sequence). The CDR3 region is CAWSGDYLNTGELFF. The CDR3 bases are TGTGCCTGGAGTGGGGACTACCTCAACACCGGGGAGCTGTTTTTT.

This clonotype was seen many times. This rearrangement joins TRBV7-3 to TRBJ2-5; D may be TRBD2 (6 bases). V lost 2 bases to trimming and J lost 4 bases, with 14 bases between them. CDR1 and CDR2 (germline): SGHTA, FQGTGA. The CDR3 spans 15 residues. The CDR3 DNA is TGTGCCAGCAGCTTACTAGCGTCCACCCCAGAGACCCAGTACTTC. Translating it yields CASSLLASTPETQYF.

The DNA for the CDR3 is TGTGCCTGGAGTGTGAACAGGGAAGGCTACACCTTC. Encoded protein: CAWSVNREGYTF. The genes are TRBV30 and TRBJ1-2, with D possibly TRBD1 on 6 matching bases. V lost 0 bases and J lost 8, with 10 bases in between. The CDR3 sequence is 12 residues long. Per germline, CDR1 GTSNPN and CDR2 SVGIG (reference sequence).

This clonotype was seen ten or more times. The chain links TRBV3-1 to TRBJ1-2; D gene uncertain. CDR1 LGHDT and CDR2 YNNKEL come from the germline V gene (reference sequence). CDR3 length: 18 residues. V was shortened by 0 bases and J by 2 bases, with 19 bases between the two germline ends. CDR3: CASSQDPPNNDRNYGYTF. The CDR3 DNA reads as TGTGCCAGCAGCCAAGATCCTCCAAACAACGATCGGAACTATGGCTACACCTTC.

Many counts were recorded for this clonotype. DNA of the CDR3: TGCAGCGTCCACGGGGTGAGGACTGAAGCTTTCTTT. It encodes CSVHGVRTEAFF. The chain links TRBV29-1 to TRBJ1-1; no clear D gene. The CDR3 covers 12 residues. The germline V and J ends were trimmed by 6 bases and 5 bases, with 13 bases remaining between them. Germline V gene data show CDR1 as SQVTM and CDR2 as ANQGSEA.